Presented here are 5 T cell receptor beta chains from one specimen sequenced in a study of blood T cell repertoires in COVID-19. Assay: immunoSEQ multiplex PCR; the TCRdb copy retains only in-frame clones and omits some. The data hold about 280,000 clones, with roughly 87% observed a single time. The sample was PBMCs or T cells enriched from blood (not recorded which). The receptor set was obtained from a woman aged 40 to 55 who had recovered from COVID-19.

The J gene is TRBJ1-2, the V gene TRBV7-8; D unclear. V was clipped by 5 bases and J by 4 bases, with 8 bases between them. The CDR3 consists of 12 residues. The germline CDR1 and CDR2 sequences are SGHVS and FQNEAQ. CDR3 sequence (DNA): TGTGCCAGCAGCCCGGGGTTCTATGGCTACACCTTC. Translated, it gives CASSPGFYGYTF.

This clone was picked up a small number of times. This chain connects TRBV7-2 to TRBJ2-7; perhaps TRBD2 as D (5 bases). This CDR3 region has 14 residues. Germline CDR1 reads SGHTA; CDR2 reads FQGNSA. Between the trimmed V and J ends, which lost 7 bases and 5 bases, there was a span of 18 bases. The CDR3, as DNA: TGTGCCAGCACCCCCGGGCGGGTGAAGGACGAGCAGTACTTC. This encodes CASTPGRVKDEQYF.

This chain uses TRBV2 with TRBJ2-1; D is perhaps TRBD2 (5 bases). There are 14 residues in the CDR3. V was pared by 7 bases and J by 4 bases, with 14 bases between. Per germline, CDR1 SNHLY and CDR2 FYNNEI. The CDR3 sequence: CASNREKAYNEQFF. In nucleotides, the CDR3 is TGTGCCAGCAACCGGGAAAAAGCATACAATGAGCAGTTCTTC.

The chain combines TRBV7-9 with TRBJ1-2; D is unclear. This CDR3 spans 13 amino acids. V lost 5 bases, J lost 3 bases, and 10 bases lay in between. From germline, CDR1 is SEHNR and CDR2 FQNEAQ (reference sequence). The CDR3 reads CASSHSNDYGYTF. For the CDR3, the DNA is TGTGCCAGCAGCCACAGCAACGACTATGGCTACACCTTC.

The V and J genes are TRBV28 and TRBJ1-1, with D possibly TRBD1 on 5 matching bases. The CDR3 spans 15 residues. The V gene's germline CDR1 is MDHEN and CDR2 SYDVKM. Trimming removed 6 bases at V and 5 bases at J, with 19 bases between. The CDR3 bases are TGTGCCAGCAGACGGGTTGTGAGCCGGGGGACTGAAGCTTTCTTT. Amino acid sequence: CASRRVVSRGTEAFF.